Following are 7 T cell receptor beta chains from one sample sequenced in a study of blood T cell repertoires in COVID-19 (TCRdb year 2020). Library preparation employed the immunoSEQ multiplex PCR assay. In TCRdb, the immuneACCESS table is reduced to in-frame sequences with V and J assigned. These tables do not hold every clone; where another copy was compared, an unresolved V gene accounts for under half, and the others remain unexplained. In all, the sample holds about 76,000 clones, and over 70% of those were seen once. The ten largest account for about 21% of the sample. Sequencing input: peripheral blood. These receptors were taken from a man aged 70-80 years with acute or convalescent COVID-19.

The chain recombines TRBV2 with TRBJ2-7; D gene unclear. CDR3 length: 11 amino acids. V was clipped by 4 bases and J by 2 bases, with 3 bases between them. Germline loops: CDR1 SNHLY, CDR2 FYNNEI. The chain's CDR3 is CASSAAYEQYF. As DNA, the CDR3 is TGTGCCAGCAGTGCCGCCTACGAGCAGTACTTC.

The rearrangement uses TRBV28 and TRBJ2-7, with TRBD1 matching over 7 bases. CDR3 length: 14 amino acids. Per germline, CDR1 MDHEN and CDR2 SYDVKM. With 6 bases clipped from V and 7 bases from J, the junction kept 12 bases outside the gene matches. The CDR3 sequence is CASSPGQATGEQYF. The CDR3 DNA reads TGTGCCAGCAGCCCAGGACAGGCGACGGGGGAGCAGTACTTC.

The genes are TRBV7-2 and TRBJ2-2; D is unresolved. This CDR3 has 14 amino acids. V lost 1 base and J lost 4, with 7 bases in between. Germline-derived CDR1 and CDR2 are SGHTA and FQGNSA. The DNA for the CDR3 is TGTGCCAGCAGCTTAGAGTACAGCACCGGGGAGCTGTTTTTT. It specifies CASSLEYSTGELFF.

The chain links TRBV19 to TRBJ2-1; D remains unclear. The V end lost 6 bases, the J end lost 6 bases, and 12 bases lay between the germline ends. The CDR3 covers 13 residues. Germline-derived CDR1 and CDR2 are LNHDA and SQIVND (reference sequence). The CDR3 region has the DNA TGTGCCAGTAGCCGGAGCCCGGGCAATGAGCAGTTCTTC. Protein product: CASSRSPGNEQFF.

The rearrangement joins TRBV5-8 to TRBJ1-4; no definite D call. This CDR3 contains 14 residues. V dropped 4 bases and J dropped 4 bases, with 11 bases sitting between them. Germline-derived CDR1 and CDR2 are SGHTS and YDEGEE. The DNA of the CDR3 is TGTGCCAGCAGCCATGGAGAGAATAATGAAAAACTGTTTTTT. Translated, it gives CASSHGENNEKLFF. Filled out from reference TRBV5-8 and TRBJ1-4, the complete variable domain reads EAGVTQSPTHLIKTRGQQATLRCSPISGHTSVYWYQQALGLGLQFLLWYDEGEERNRGNFPPRFSGRQFPNYSSELNVNALELEDSALYLCASSHGENNEKLFFGSGTQLSVL.

This chain joins TRBV18 and TRBJ1-1, with D perhaps TRBD1 (5 bases). The CDR3 covers 14 residues. V lost 3 bases and J 0 bases, leaving 8 bases between the germline ends. Germline CDR1 and CDR2: KGHSH and LQKENI. In DNA form, the CDR3 reads TGTGCCAGCTCACCCACAGGTATGAACACTGAAGCTTTCTTT. This translates into CASSPTGMNTEAFF. Looking up the rest from reference TRBV18 and TRBJ1-1 gives the full variable domain: NAGVMQNPRHLVRRRGQEARLRCSPMKGHSHVYWYRQLPEEGLKFMVYLQKENIIDESGMPKERFSAEFPKEGPSILRIQQVVRGDSAAYFCASSPTGMNTEAFFGQGTRLTVV.

The rearrangement joins TRBV15 to TRBJ2-1, with TRBD1 identical over 8 bases. Trimming cost V 7 bases and J 2 bases; bases outside gene matches: 7. Germline V gene sequence: CDR1 LNHNV, CDR2 YYDKDF (reference sequence). The CDR3 is 15 residues long. For the CDR3, the DNA is TGTGCCACCATCCCCAGGGACAGGCCCTACAATGAGCAGTTCTTC. Its protein product is CATIPRDRPYNEQFF. Filled out from reference TRBV15 and TRBJ2-1, the complete variable domain reads DAMVIQNPRYQVTQFGKPVTLSCSQTLNHNVMYWYQQKSSQAPKLLFHYYDKDFNNEADTPDNFQSRRPNTSFCFLDIRSPGLGDTAMYLCATIPRDRPYNEQFFGPGTRLTVL.